The clone carrying this T cell receptor (beta chain) was seen only once. This record comes from a study of blood T cell repertoires in COVID-19. About the study: Samples representing acute and convalescent COVID-19 were sourced from the United States, Italy and Spain.

Generated by immunoSEQ multiplex PCR, the TCRdb table keeps only in-frame clones and is missing some. This sample yields more than 35,000 clones, of which over 65% are seen a single time; over 15% belongs to the top ten. V lost 5 bases and J lost 3, with 11 bases in between. Looked up from germline, CDR1 is SGHTA and CDR2 is FQGNSA. This CDR3 spans 14 amino acids. V gene TRBV7-2 combines with J gene TRBJ1-3; weak D call: TRBD1 (5 bases). Material for sequencing was peripheral blood. The source of this sequence is a man in his sixties or seventies with acute or convalescent COVID-19. The DNA for the CDR3 is TGTGCCAGCAGCCAGGGTCTTTATGGAAACACCATATATTTT. Protein sequence: CASSQGLYGNTIYF. Using reference TRBV7-2 and TRBJ1-3 for the parts outside the CDR3, the full variable domain is GAGVSQSPSNKVTEKGKDVELRCDPISGHTALYWYRQSLGQGLEFLIYFQGNSAPDKSGLPSDRFSAERTGGSVSTLTIQRTQQEDSAVYLCASSQGLYGNTIYFGEGSWLTVV.